One and the same sample provided the 28 T cell receptor beta chains below, sequenced in a study of cytomegalovirus exposure and HLA in healthy donors. Produced via immunoSEQ multiplex PCR; TCRdb's table is partial and in-frame only. Of hundreds of thousands of clones in the sample, 70% to 90% were seen once. The sequencing input was PBMCs. All receptors derive from a woman between 18 and 30 years old in good health and CMV-seronegative.

The chain employs TRBV2 and TRBJ1-1; D unresolved. The CDR3 sequence is 14 residues long. Trimming took 6 bases from V and 0 from J, leaving 11 bases between them. The germline V gene has CDR1 SNHLY and CDR2 FYNNEI. The CDR3 DNA is TGTGCCAGCAGGTGGGGAGACTTGAACACTGAAGCTTTCTTT. Amino acid sequence: CASRWGDLNTEAFF.

V is TRBV7-6 and J is TRBJ2-5; 16 positions agree with TRBD2. The CDR3 is 19 residues long. Germline CDR1 is SGHVS and CDR2 is FNYEAQ. V lost 1 base to trimming and J lost 1 base; unmatched junction nucleotides: 6. The CDR3 bases are TGTGCCAGCAGCTTAGATGGGACTAGCGGGAGGGCGATCCAAGAGACCCAGTACTTC. Its protein product is CASSLDGTSGRAIQETQYF.

The chain is built from TRBV4-1 and TRBJ2-5; no reliable D call. Germline CDR1 and CDR2: MGHRA and YSYEKL. This CDR3 region has 15 residues. V was clipped by 3 bases and J by 5 bases, with 16 bases between them. The DNA for the CDR3 is TGCGCCAGCAGCCACCCAGCGATCTCTGGGGAGACCCAGTACTTC. Protein product: CASSHPAISGETQYF.

This chain uses TRBV4-3 with TRBJ1-1; no definite D call. CDR1 and CDR2 from the germline V gene are LGHNA and YSLEER. V lost 4 bases and J lost 0, with 6 bases in between. The CDR3 loop spans 13 amino acids. In DNA form, the CDR3 reads TGCGCCAGCAGCCGGGCGATGAACACTGAAGCTTTCTTT. Translation gives CASSRAMNTEAFF.

V is TRBV18 and J is TRBJ1-5, with 8 bases identical to TRBD1. Germline-derived CDR1 and CDR2 are KGHSH and LQKENI. V was clipped by 3 bases and J by 3 bases; unmatched bases: 4. This CDR3 spans 15 amino acids. The CDR3 here is CASSPPGGTNQPQHF. As DNA, the CDR3 is TGTGCCAGCTCACCCCCAGGGGGCACCAATCAGCCCCAGCATTTT.

The rearrangement uses TRBV6-1 and TRBJ2-7, with TRBD1 as a possible D gene (6 bases). CDR3 size: 13 residues. Germline loops: CDR1 MNHNS, CDR2 SASEGT. In DNA form, the CDR3 reads TGTGCTGTGGTTAGGGGGAGTCGGTACGAGCAGTACTTC. It specifies CAVVRGSRYEQYF.

This chain uses TRBV6-5 with TRBJ1-1; D gene ambiguous. CDR1 and CDR2 from the germline V gene are MNHEY and SVGAGI. Trimming took off 1 base at V and 1 base at J, with 7 bases between the two ends. The CDR3 loop spans 14 amino acids. The CDR3 here is CASSYYTENTEAFF. The CDR3 coding sequence is TGTGCCAGCAGTTACTATACAGAGAACACTGAAGCTTTCTTT.

The V call is TRBV4-1, the J call TRBJ1-5; D uncertain. Per germline, CDR1 MGHRA and CDR2 YSYEKL. V lost 0 bases, J lost 4 bases, and 10 bases lay in between. The CDR3 runs 15 residues. The CDR3 spells CASSQEGPSNQPQHF. CDR3 nucleotide sequence: TGCGCCAGCAGCCAAGAGGGCCCGAGTAATCAGCCCCAGCATTTT.

The sample holds one count of this clone. The rearrangement joins TRBV7-3 to TRBJ1-4; possibly TRBD1 for D (5 bases). V was clipped by 5 bases and J by 1 base, with 14 bases between them. The CDR3 covers 16 residues. Germline V gene data show CDR1 as SGHTA and CDR2 as FQGTGA. The CDR3: CASSPGTRGTNEKLFF. CDR3 nucleotide sequence: TGTGCCAGCAGCCCGGGGACTCGGGGAACTAATGAAAAACTGTTTTTT.

In its sample, this clone was seen once. V is TRBV6-1 and J is TRBJ2-5, with D unresolved. V lost 7 bases, J lost 4 bases, and 7 bases lay in between. CDR1 is MNHNS and CDR2 is SASEGT in the germline V gene. This CDR3 has 11 amino acids. The chain's CDR3 is CASKTRETQYF. CDR3 DNA sequence: TGTGCCAGCAAGACTCGAGAGACCCAGTACTTC.

The J gene is TRBJ1-2, the V gene TRBV28, with 7 bases lining up with TRBD1. Losses at the gene ends were 6 bases for V and 6 bases for J; bases not matched to a gene: 10. The length of the CDR3 is 14 residues. Per the germline V gene, CDR1 is MDHEN and CDR2 is SYDVKM. The CDR3 sequence: CASSLGQPGNGYTF. The CDR3 DNA reads as TGTGCCAGCAGCCTGGGACAGCCTGGGAATGGCTACACCTTC.

J is TRBJ2-7 and V is TRBV28; D gene ambiguous. This CDR3 has 15 residues. The V gene lost 5 bases and the J gene lost 6 bases, with 20 bases spanning the gap. Per germline, CDR1 MDHEN and CDR2 SYDVKM. This chain's CDR3 is CASSGPIRSTSEQYF. The CDR3 bases are TGTGCCAGCAGTGGTCCAATTAGATCTACGTCCGAGCAGTACTTC.

V is TRBV7-3 and J is TRBJ1-5; 7 nucleotides agree with TRBD1. Germline V gene data show CDR1 as SGHTA and CDR2 as FQGTGA. This CDR3 is built from 15 residues. Trimming cost V 3 bases and J 3 bases; bases outside gene matches: 5. The CDR3 DNA reads TGTGCCAGCAGCTTCTCAGGACAGGACAATCAGCCCCAGCATTTT. It translates to CASSFSGQDNQPQHF.

The chain is built from TRBV6-5 and TRBJ1-1, with 7 bases lining up with TRBD1. The CDR3 sequence is 13 residues long. CDR1 and CDR2 (germline): MNHEY, SVGAGI. Trimming at V came to 5 bases and at J to 5 bases, leaving 5 bases not matched to a gene. CDR3 bases: TGTGCCAGCAGTCGCACAGGGGAAACTGAAGCTTTCTTT. Translated: CASSRTGETEAFF.

This chain joins TRBV5-1 and TRBJ2-2; 8 bases align to TRBD1. Germline lookup yields CDR1 SGHRS and CDR2 YFSETQ. This CDR3 contains 19 residues. V was pared by 5 bases and J by 0 bases, with 15 bases of the junction left unmatched. CDR3 sequence reads: CASRGISGQASSNTGELFF. The CDR3 bases are TGCGCCAGCAGAGGTATCTCGGGACAGGCATCCTCGAACACCGGGGAGCTGTTTTTT.

The chain uses TRBV9 and TRBJ2-1, with 7 bases matching TRBD2. Germline V lookup: CDR1 SGDLS, CDR2 YYNGEE. This CDR3 spans 15 amino acids. V lost 3 bases to trimming and J lost 2 bases; unmatched junction nucleotides: 5. CDR3 DNA: TGTGCCAGCAGCGCGGGACTACCGGCCTACAATGAGCAGTTCTTC. Translating gives CASSAGLPAYNEQFF.

This chain links TRBV27 with TRBJ2-1; maybe TRBD1 (5 bases). Trimming left V 3 bases short and J 8 bases short, with 14 bases between. CDR1 is MNHEY, CDR2 SMNVEV, per germline (reference sequence). The CDR3 is made up of 14 amino acids. The CDR3 sequence is CASSFLRVGYEQFF. DNA of the CDR3: TGTGCCAGCAGTTTCCTCAGGGTCGGATATGAGCAGTTCTTC.

This clone appeared once. The chain carries TRBV2 and TRBJ1-5; 9 bases map to TRBD1. Germline V gives CDR1 SNHLY, CDR2 FYNNEI. The CDR3 totals 15 residues. V was pared by 6 bases and J by 8 bases, with 11 bases of the junction left unmatched. CDR3 in amino acids: CASRRDRVTGEPQHF. The CDR3 bases are TGTGCCAGCAGACGGGACAGGGTGACGGGAGAGCCCCAGCATTTT.

The chain has TRBV7-2 and TRBJ2-7; 11 nucleotides align to TRBD2. V trimming: 5 bases; J trimming: 10 bases; junction bases outside the gene matches: 7. The CDR3 spans 13 residues. Germline CDR1 reads SGHTA; CDR2 reads FQGNSA. The CDR3 nucleotides read TGTGCCAGCAGCACTATAGCGGGAGGGCCTCAGTACTTC. Encoded protein: CASSTIAGGPQYF.

The chain couples TRBV1 to TRBJ2-1; TRBD2 was called by the table and not checked on the DNA. TRBV1 counts as a pseudogene. The CDR3 is 17 residues long. CDR3 nucleotide sequence: TGCACCAGCAGCCAAGCTAGCGGGACCGGGCCTTACAATGAGCAGTTCTTC. It translates to CTSSQASGTGPYNEQFF.

The chain has TRBV28 and TRBJ2-7; D might be TRBD1 (6 bases). Per germline, CDR1 MDHEN and CDR2 SYDVKM. The length of the CDR3 is 16 residues. The V end was cut by 2 bases, the J end by 5 bases, with 19 bases between. The CDR3 protein is CASSLGWQGSANEQYF. The CDR3 region has the DNA TGTGCCAGCAGTTTAGGGTGGCAGGGGAGCGCAAACGAGCAGTACTTC.

This rearrangement joins TRBV15 to TRBJ1-2; D not certain. The CDR3 sequence is 15 residues long. The germline V gene has CDR1 LNHNV and CDR2 YYDKDF (reference sequence). V was shortened by 2 bases and J by 1 base, with 11 bases between the two germline ends. The CDR3 DNA follows: TGTGCCACCAGCAGACACGGAGATATTAACTATGGCTACACCTTC. This codes for CATSRHGDINYGYTF.

The rearrangement uses TRBV5-1 and TRBJ2-5, with 7 bases matching TRBD2. Per the germline V gene, CDR1 is SGHRS and CDR2 is YFSETQ. There are 14 residues in the CDR3. V trimming: 2 bases; J trimming: 1 base; junction bases outside the gene matches: 2. In nucleotides, the CDR3 is TGCGCCAGCAGCTTCCCGGGGGGCCAAGAGACCCAGTACTTC. Translation gives CASSFPGGQETQYF.

The rearrangement links TRBV11-2 to TRBJ2-7; 10 nucleotides match TRBD2. The germline CDR1 and CDR2 sequences are SGHAT and FQNNGV. The length of the CDR3 is 16 residues. Losses at the gene ends were 5 bases for V and 4 bases for J; bases not matched to a gene: 11. DNA of the CDR3: TGTGCCAGCAGCCATCGGGCTAGCGGGAGTCCATACGAGCAGTACTTC. It specifies CASSHRASGSPYEQYF.

This clone was detected once. J is TRBJ2-3 and V is TRBV7-2; D is unresolved. Germline V gene lookup returns CDR1 SGHTA and CDR2 FQGNSA. The CDR3 loop spans 14 amino acids. Trimming left V 6 bases short and J 6 bases short, with 16 bases between. The CDR3 sequence: CASSPPPAADTQYF. The CDR3 region has the DNA TGTGCCAGCAGTCCTCCCCCGGCGGCGGATACGCAGTATTTT.

This chain joins TRBV28 and TRBJ1-2; 7 bases agree with TRBD1. The CDR3 has 16 amino acids. V dropped 5 bases and J dropped 6; count of bases not matched to a gene: 15. Germline-derived CDR1 and CDR2 are MDHEN and SYDVKM. The CDR3 is CASSVRLEQGVDGYTF. In DNA, the CDR3 is TGTGCCAGCAGTGTTAGATTAGAGCAGGGGGTGGATGGCTACACCTTC.

The rearrangement joins TRBV6-1 to TRBJ1-2, with D uncertain. The CDR3 has 12 amino acids. The germline V gene encodes CDR1 MNHNS and CDR2 SASEGT. The germline V and J ends were trimmed by 3 bases and 3 bases, with 5 bases remaining between them. As DNA, the CDR3 is TGTGCCAGCAGTGACAGGTACTATGGCTACACCTTC. Protein product: CASSDRYYGYTF.

The V and J genes are TRBV21-1 and TRBJ2-7; TRBD1 is the table's D call and was not checked against the DNA. TRBV21-1 counts as a pseudogene. CDR3 length equals 17 residues. CDR3: CASSKSRKEQGAYEQYF. CDR3 sequence (DNA): TGTGCCAGCAGCAAATCCCGGAAGGAGCAGGGGGCCTACGAGCAGTACTTC.